This T cell receptor (beta chain) was sequenced in a study of vaccination and CD4 T cells after COVID-19. Study-wide background: Investigators stimulated cells with overlapping spike peptides drawn from SARS-CoV-2, HCoV-NL63, HCoV-OC43 and HCoV-229E.

Study conclusions and caveats: Spike mono-reactive clones accounted for 304 of the 307 vaccine-specific clones found in convalescent patients.

Cultured CD4+ T cells had their DNA profiled by the Oncomine TCR Beta short-read assay. Each CDR3 protein gets one entry after TCRdb re-called the PCR reads with MiXCR. The sample contains over 15,000 distinct CDR3 sequences, 45% to 60% of which appear only once. Regarding treatment: approximately 9-day PBMC culture with coronavirus spike peptide pools or control peptides (ViraFEST assay). Losses at the gene ends were 7 bases for V and 4 bases for J; bases not matched to a gene: 10. There are 16 residues in the CDR3. Germline V CDR1 and CDR2: MDHEN, SYDVKM. A remark on this clonotype: Antigen: not known.

Sequencing used CD4+ T cells from blood, cultured in vitro, obtained before SARS-CoV-2 vaccination. The chain combines TRBV28 with TRBJ2-2, with 9 bases aligning to TRBD2. This clonotype was obtained from a human donor who had recovered from COVID-19. The CDR3 spells CASNGGWTSATGELFF. The CDR3 coding sequence is TGTGCCAGCAATGGAGGTTGGACTAGCGCCACCGGGGAGCTGTTTTTT.